Below, 8 T cell receptor beta chains from the same sample are listed, as sequenced in a study of shared clonotypes between healthy human individuals. Assay: immunoSEQ multiplex PCR; the TCRdb copy retains only in-frame clones and omits some. The sample holds around 550,000 clones, 96% seen once. Source material: naive CD4+ T cells sorted from blood. Stated subset: CD45RA+ positively selected. The receptors derive from a woman in her thirties in good health.

The gene calls are TRBV19 and TRBJ2-1; 9 positions match TRBD2. The trim removed 3 bases at V and 6 bases at J, leaving 12 bases unmatched. Germline CDR1 is LNHDA and CDR2 is SQIVND (reference sequence). CDR3 size: 17 residues. This chain's CDR3 is CASSISAGGGIGNEQFF. As DNA, the CDR3 is TGTGCCAGTAGTATCAGTGCGGGAGGGGGGATAGGCAATGAGCAGTTCTTC.

The CDR3 here is CASSTVLAGPLLQYF. The CDR3 region has the DNA TGCGCCAGCTCGACCGTACTAGCGGGTCCTCTTTTGCAGTACTTC. The chain combines TRBV4-1 with TRBJ2-7; 9 nucleotides align to TRBD2. In germline, CDR1 is MGHRA, CDR2 YSYEKL. CDR3 length: 15 residues. V shed 8 bases, J shed 9 bases, and the junction held 17 bases outside the gene matches.

The rearrangement uses TRBV11-2 and TRBJ2-7; D is undetermined. Trimming took off 1 base at V and 3 bases at J, with 16 bases between the two ends. The germline V gene encodes CDR1 SGHAT and CDR2 FQNNGV. The CDR3 length is 16 residues. This CDR3 reads CASSLVGSAGNYEQYF. The DNA for the CDR3 is TGTGCCAGCAGCTTAGTAGGGTCTGCAGGAAACTACGAGCAGTACTTC.

The CDR3, as DNA: TGCAGTGCTAGCTTTAGTGAGCAGTTCTTC. Its protein product is CSASFSEQFF. The chain links TRBV20-1 to TRBJ2-1; no clear D. CDR1 is DFQATT, CDR2 SNEGSKA, per germline (reference sequence). CDR3 length equals 10 residues. Trimming cost V 3 bases and J 9 bases, with 6 bases left between them.

This clone is a singleton in its sample. The chain couples TRBV27 to TRBJ2-5; D call uncertain. The V gene lost 7 bases and the J gene lost 5 bases, with 14 bases spanning the gap. Per germline, CDR1 MNHEY and CDR2 SMNVEV (reference sequence). CDR3 length: 13 residues. In nucleotides, the CDR3 is TGTGCCAGCACCCCACGATGGGGTGAGACCCAGTACTTC. Amino acid sequence: CASTPRWGETQYF.

The chain links TRBV5-4 to TRBJ1-4; TRBD1 matches 9 bases. The CDR3 loop spans 14 amino acids. Unmatched junction bases numbered 7, after V lost 5 bases and J lost 8 bases. Per germline, CDR1 SGHNT and CDR2 YYREEE (reference sequence). CDR3 sequence reads: CASSSGTGNEKLFF. The CDR3 DNA reads as TGTGCCAGCAGTTCCGGGACAGGGAACGAAAAACTGTTTTTT.

Regarding this clone: No DNA is shown, since the ends of the CDR3 on it are uncertain; the CDR3 is the one TCRdb lists. The J gene is TRBJ2-7, the V gene TRBV5-1; TRBD1, the D gene given by the table, was not confirmed from the DNA. Including both end residues, the CDR3 is 16 amino acids long. The germline V gene has CDR1 SGHRS and CDR2 YFSETQ. This CDR3 reads CASSRGAFGDGDEQYF.

This sequence joins TRBV5-1 and TRBJ1-3, with D unresolved. V gave up 1 base and J gave up 0 bases, with 8 bases separating them. Germline V gene data show CDR1 as SGHRS and CDR2 as YFSETQ. CDR3 length equals 15 residues. The CDR3 coding sequence is TGCGCCAGCAGCTTGCAGCCAACCTCTGGAAACACCATATATTTT. Translation: CASSLQPTSGNTIYF. The full variable domain, its missing parts supplied by reference TRBV5-1 and TRBJ1-3, is KAGVTQTPRYLIKTRGQQVTLSCSPISGHRSVSWYQQTPGQGLQFLFEYFSETQRNKGNFPGRFSGRQFSNSRSEMNVSTLELGDSALYLCASSLQPTSGNTIYFGEGSWLTVV.